Reported below is one TCR beta chain. The data stem from a study of Tregs in tolerant kidney transplant recipients. Profiled with immunoSEQ multiplex PCR; TCRdb holds only in-frame clones, not every one. The profile shows some 66,000 clones, 80% to 95% of them singletons. V gave up 0 bases and J gave up 3 bases, with 16 bases separating them. This CDR3 has 16 residues. Germline CDR1 is SGHNT and CDR2 is YYREEE (reference sequence). This sequence originates from a human donor who received a combined kidney and bone marrow transplant. The chain links TRBV5-4 to TRBJ2-7, with D possibly TRBD1 on 6 matching bases. This specimen was CD8+ T cells from blood, taken before the transplant. Written as DNA, the CDR3 is TGTGCCAGCAGCTTGGGACTCCGGGACAAGCACTACGAGCAGTACTTC. Protein product: CASSLGLRDKHYEQYF.